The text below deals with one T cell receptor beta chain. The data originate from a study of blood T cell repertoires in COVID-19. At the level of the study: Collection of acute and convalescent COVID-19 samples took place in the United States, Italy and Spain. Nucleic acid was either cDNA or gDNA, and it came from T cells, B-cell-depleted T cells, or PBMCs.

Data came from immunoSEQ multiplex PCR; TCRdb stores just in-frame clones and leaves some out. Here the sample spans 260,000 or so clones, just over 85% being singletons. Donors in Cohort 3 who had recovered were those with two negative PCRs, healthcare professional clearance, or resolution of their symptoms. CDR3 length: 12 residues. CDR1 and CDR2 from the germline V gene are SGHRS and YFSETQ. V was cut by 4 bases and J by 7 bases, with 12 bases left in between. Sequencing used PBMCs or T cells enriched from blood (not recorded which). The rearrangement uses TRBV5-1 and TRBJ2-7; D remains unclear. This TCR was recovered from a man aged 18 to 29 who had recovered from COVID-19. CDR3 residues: CASSRNWAEQYF. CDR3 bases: TGCGCCAGCAGCAGAAACTGGGCGGAGCAGTACTTC.